These 28 T cell receptor beta chains came from one sample sequenced in a study of PD-L1 blockade in urothelial cancer. Described time point: pretreatment peripheral blood. Produced via immunoSEQ multiplex PCR; TCRdb's table is partial and in-frame only. The data hold about 52,000 clones, with more than 75% observed a single time. Sequencing used PBMCs, obtained around atezolizumab (anti-PD-L1) treatment. The receptors originated from a man aged 50 or older with urothelial cancer.

The chain couples TRBV6-1 to TRBJ2-1; a possible D gene is TRBD1 (6 bases). With 4 bases removed from V and 2 bases from J, the gap between germline ends came to 9 bases. Germline V lookup: CDR1 MNHNS, CDR2 SASEGT. The CDR3 is made up of 14 amino acids. The CDR3 DNA reads as TGTGCCAGCAGTGCAGGGGAAGCCTACAATGAGCAGTTCTTC. Translation gives CASSAGEAYNEQFF.

The V gene is TRBV9, the J gene TRBJ2-5; D may be TRBD1 (7 bases). V was trimmed by 2 bases and J by 5 bases, leaving 16 bases between them. The CDR3 runs 15 residues. Per the germline V gene, CDR1 is SGDLS and CDR2 is YYNGEE. CDR3 bases: TGTGCCAGCAGCGTGGAGGACAGGAGGGGTGAGACCCAGTACTTC. This gives the protein CASSVEDRRGETQYF.

V gene TRBV12-2 combines with J gene TRBJ2-1; the table's D call of TRBD2 was not tested on the DNA. TRBV12-2 is assigned pseudogene status. The CDR3 has 16 residues. CDR3 nucleotide sequence: TGTGCAAGTCGCTTACGCTGGCTAGCGGTCCGGGGTGAGCAGTTCTTC. Amino acids: CASRLRWLAVRGEQFF.

CDR3 bases: TGTGCCAGCAGTTACCTTACCGGGACAGGGAAATACGAGCAGTACTTC. The encoded protein is CASSYLTGTGKYEQYF. The chain has TRBV6-5 and TRBJ2-7; TRBD1 agrees at 9 bases. Germline lookup yields CDR1 MNHEY and CDR2 SVGAGI. The CDR3 has 16 amino acids. The J segment lost 4 bases and the V segment lost 2 bases, leaving 9 bases of the junction unmatched.

The table lists this clone with a few counts. This chain joins TRBV10-1 and TRBJ1-6; unclear D gene. Trimming left V 0 bases short and J 9 bases short, with 12 bases between. The CDR3 runs to 15 residues. Germline V gene sequence: CDR1 WNHNN, CDR2 SYGVQD (reference sequence). The CDR3 loop reads CASSESKGEGSPLHF. In DNA, the CDR3 is TGCGCCAGCAGTGAGTCGAAGGGAGAGGGTTCACCCCTCCACTTT.

The rearrangement joins TRBV5-1 to TRBJ2-3, with D tentatively TRBD1 (6 bases). The germline V and J ends were trimmed by 4 bases and 0 bases, with 12 bases remaining between them. Germline loops: CDR1 SGHRS, CDR2 YFSETQ. The CDR3 has 15 residues. The CDR3 is CASSQDSYSTDTQYF. CDR3 DNA: TGCGCCAGCAGCCAGGACAGCTATAGCACAGATACGCAGTATTTT.

This chain links TRBV30 with TRBJ2-5, with 10 bases fitting TRBD1. This CDR3 region has 15 residues. CDR1 is GTSNPN, CDR2 SVGIG, per germline (reference sequence). Losses at the gene ends were 4 bases for V and 0 bases for J; bases not matched to a gene: 5. CDR3 loop: CAWMGDRGHQETQYF. CDR3 nucleotide sequence: TGTGCCTGGATGGGGGACAGGGGTCACCAAGAGACCCAGTACTTC.

This chain uses TRBV27 with TRBJ1-2, with 7 bases fitting TRBD1. The CDR3 sequence is 15 residues long. CDR1 is MNHEY, CDR2 SMNVEV, per germline (reference sequence). The trim removed 6 bases at V and 8 bases at J, leaving 15 bases unmatched. The CDR3 nucleotides read TGTGCCAGCAGACCAACCCCGACAGGGAAGAACGGCTACACCTTC. Its protein product is CASRPTPTGKNGYTF.

The CDR3 protein is CASSELTDTQYF. CDR3 DNA sequence: TGTGCCAGCAGTGAACTAACAGATACGCAGTATTTT. V gene TRBV2 combines with J gene TRBJ2-3; no clear D. Between the trimmed V and J ends, which lost 2 bases and 3 bases, there was a span of 3 bases. Germline V CDR1 and CDR2: SNHLY, FYNNEI. This CDR3 comprises 12 residues.

This chain uses TRBV4-1 with TRBJ2-5; 7 nucleotides align to TRBD2. Germline-derived CDR1 and CDR2 are MGHRA and YSYEKL. Germline trimming cut 1 base from V and 4 bases from J; bases unmatched to any gene: 15. The CDR3 contains 18 residues. The CDR3 nucleotides read TGCGCCAGCAGCCAAGGTGTTGACGGGGGGATAAGTCTAGAGACCCAGTACTTC. Its protein is CASSQGVDGGISLETQYF.

CDR3 in amino acids: CSAGHPNTEAFF. CDR3 in DNA: TGCAGCGCCGGACACCCGAACACTGAAGCTTTCTTT. The chain uses TRBV29-1 and TRBJ1-1, with D possibly matching TRBD1 (5 bases). In germline, CDR1 is SQVTM, CDR2 ANQGSEA. The CDR3 runs 12 residues. The V gene lost 7 bases and the J gene lost 1 base, with 10 bases spanning the gap.

The rearrangement uses TRBV7-2 and TRBJ2-1, with TRBD1 as a possible D gene (5 bases). The germline V gene has CDR1 SGHTA and CDR2 FQGNSA. The CDR3 length is 15 residues. V lost 1 base to trimming and J lost 1 base, with 8 bases between them. The CDR3 DNA is TGTGCCAGCAGCTTAGACCCAGGGTCCTACAATGAGCAGTTCTTC. Protein sequence: CASSLDPGSYNEQFF.

The chain uses TRBV5-1 and TRBJ2-3; the match to TRBD2 covers 16 bases. The CDR3 is 20 amino acids. V dropped 0 bases and J dropped 5; count of bases not matched to a gene: 12. Germline CDR1 reads SGHRS; CDR2 reads YFSETQ. In DNA form, the CDR3 reads TGCGCCAGCAGCTTGGCTCGGAGTCCCGGGACTAGCGGGAGGGAAGATACGCAGTATTTT. It encodes CASSLARSPGTSGREDTQYF. The variable domain in full, with the rest retrieved from reference TRBV5-1 and TRBJ2-3, is KAGVTQTPRYLIKTRGQQVTLSCSPISGHRSVSWYQQTPGQGLQFLFEYFSETQRNKGNFPGRFSGRQFSNSRSEMNVSTLELGDSALYLCASSLARSPGTSGREDTQYFGPGTRLTVL.

A few counts support this clone. J is TRBJ1-1 and V is TRBV5-6; unclear D gene. Per the germline V gene, CDR1 is SGHDT and CDR2 is YYEEEE. V gave up 4 bases and J gave up 4 bases, with 17 bases separating them. CDR3 size: 15 residues. CDR3 DNA: TGTGCCAGCAGCGTCAGAGGGCGGATCATCACTGAAGCTTTCTTT. This sequence encodes CASSVRGRIITEAFF.

The chain employs TRBV10-3 and TRBJ1-5; 7 bases line up with TRBD1. V lost 3 bases and J lost 4; bases outside the gene matches: 3. Germline V gene lookup returns CDR1 ENHRY and CDR2 SYGVKD. CDR3 length equals 14 residues. DNA of the CDR3: TGTGCCATCAGTGACGGGACAGTTAATCAGCCCCAGCATTTT. Translation: CAISDGTVNQPQHF.

The V call is TRBV9, the J call TRBJ2-1; 9 nucleotides agree with TRBD2. Losses at the gene ends were 3 bases for V and 3 bases for J; bases not matched to a gene: 7. CDR3 length: 16 residues. Germline loops: CDR1 SGDLS, CDR2 YYNGEE. This chain's CDR3 is CASSARLAENYNEQFF. The CDR3 DNA is TGTGCCAGCAGCGCCAGACTAGCGGAAAACTACAATGAGCAGTTCTTC.

This clone was recorded only once. The chain couples TRBV6-4 to TRBJ2-1; the match to TRBD2 covers 9 bases. The CDR3 has 17 amino acids. Germline CDR1 reads MRHNA; CDR2 reads SNTAGT. The ends lost 5 bases at V and 0 bases at J; junction bases unmatched: 8. CDR3 DNA sequence: TGTGCCAGCAGTCAGTGGGCGGGAGGGAGCTCCTACAATGAGCAGTTCTTC. Translated, it gives CASSQWAGGSSYNEQFF.

This clone occurred a few times. The chain carries TRBV29-1 and TRBJ1-5; 7 bases fit TRBD1. The CDR3 spans 12 residues. J lost 7 bases, V lost 7 bases, and 7 bases had no gene match. Germline V gene sequence: CDR1 SQVTM, CDR2 ANQGSEA. CDR3 amino acids: CSATGVIQPQHF. The CDR3 nucleotides are TGCAGCGCAACAGGGGTCATCCAGCCCCAGCATTTT.

The CDR3 nucleotides are TGTGCCCAAACCCTAGCGGGGAGTACCGAGCAGTACTTC. This codes for CAQTLAGSTEQYF. V gene TRBV5-4 combines with J gene TRBJ2-7, with 9 nucleotides matching TRBD2. The germline V gene has CDR1 SGHNT and CDR2 YYREEE (reference sequence). The CDR3 is 13 residues long. Trimming removed 10 bases from V and 6 bases from J; junction bases left unmatched: 11.

The chain has TRBV6-5 and TRBJ2-5, with a tentative D call TRBD2 (5 bases). The CDR3 spans 15 residues. CDR1 is MNHEY, CDR2 SVGAGI, per germline. The V end lost 0 bases, the J end lost 5 bases, and 13 bases lay between the germline ends. For the CDR3, the DNA is TGTGCCAGCAGTTACTCGCCGGGAATCGGGGAGACCCAGTACTTC. Residues: CASSYSPGIGETQYF.

This chain connects TRBV5-1 to TRBJ2-2, with D perhaps matching TRBD2 (5 bases). Between the trimmed V and J ends, which lost 2 bases and 7 bases, there was a span of 15 bases. Per the germline V gene, CDR1 is SGHRS and CDR2 is YFSETQ. CDR3 length equals 15 residues. The CDR3 is CASSFGGSLGGELFF. For the CDR3, the DNA is TGCGCCAGCAGCTTTGGTGGGAGCTTGGGCGGGGAGCTGTTTTTT.

This sequence joins TRBV5-1 and TRBJ2-1; TRBD1 matches at 9 bases. Per the germline V gene, CDR1 is SGHRS and CDR2 is YFSETQ. This CDR3 spans 15 amino acids. Trimming removed 8 bases from V and 7 bases from J; junction bases left unmatched: 13. DNA for the CDR3: TGCGCCAGTCGCCTAACAGGGGGCGATTGGAATGAGCAGTTCTTC. It translates to CASRLTGGDWNEQFF.

This clone was observed a few times. This rearrangement joins TRBV4-2 to TRBJ1-2, with TRBD1 matching 7 bases. Germline V lookup: CDR1 LGHNA, CDR2 YNFKEQ. The CDR3 contains 17 residues. V dropped 0 bases and J dropped 0; count of bases not matched to a gene: 7. The CDR3 nucleotides are TGTGCCAGCAGCCAAGATTGGGACAGAGGAGCTAACTATGGCTACACCTTC. Translated, it gives CASSQDWDRGANYGYTF.

The chain couples TRBV27 to TRBJ2-7; 9 bases are a match to TRBD1. The CDR3 loop spans 13 amino acids. CDR1 MNHEY and CDR2 SMNVEV come from the germline V gene (reference sequence). After removal of 6 bases from V and 7 bases from J, the junction contained 7 bases not matched to a gene. The CDR3 loop is CASRNRGRSEQYF. CDR3 sequence (DNA): TGTGCCAGCAGAAACAGGGGGCGCAGTGAGCAGTACTTC.

The V call is TRBV27, the J call TRBJ2-1; TRBD2 matches at 12 bases. With V trimmed by 3 bases and J by 10 bases, 10 bases remained unmatched. The CDR3 is made up of 16 amino acids. Germline V gene lookup returns CDR1 MNHEY and CDR2 SMNVEV (reference sequence). The CDR3 is CASSFLLAGGLVEQFF. CDR3 bases: TGTGCCAGCAGTTTCCTACTAGCGGGAGGCTTAGTGGAGCAGTTCTTC.

This chain uses TRBV7-9 with TRBJ1-1; weak D call: TRBD1 (6 bases). The CDR3 runs to 14 residues. Germline assignment: CDR1 SEHNR and CDR2 FQNEAQ (reference sequence). The V end lost 1 base, the J end lost 4 bases, and 10 bases lay between the germline ends. The CDR3 nucleotides read TGTGCCAGCAGCTTAGGCCGGGACACCACTGAAGCTTTCTTT. Translation: CASSLGRDTTEAFF. Full variable domain (rest looked up from reference TRBV7-9 and TRBJ1-1): DTGVSQNPRHKITKRGQNVTFRCDPISEHNRLYWYRQTLGQGPEFLTYFQNEAQLEKSRLLSDRFSAERPKGSFSTLEIQRTEQGDSAMYLCASSLGRDTTEAFFGQGTRLTVV.

The chain uses TRBV29-1 and TRBJ2-7; D remains unclear. Germline loops: CDR1 SQVTM, CDR2 ANQGSEA. The CDR3 has 12 residues. V was trimmed by 6 bases and J by 5 bases, leaving 14 bases between them. The CDR3 spells CSVKTAWNEQYF. The CDR3 DNA reads TGCAGCGTAAAGACTGCGTGGAACGAGCAGTACTTC.

CDR3 amino acids: CASKRILSAETQYF. In nucleotides, the CDR3 is TGTGCCAGCAAGAGGATTCTGTCAGCAGAGACCCAGTACTTC. The rearrangement links TRBV11-2 to TRBJ2-5; D remains ambiguous. V lost 7 bases and J 4 bases, leaving 16 bases between the germline ends. The CDR3 runs to 14 residues. CDR1 is SGHAT and CDR2 is FQNNGV in the germline V gene.